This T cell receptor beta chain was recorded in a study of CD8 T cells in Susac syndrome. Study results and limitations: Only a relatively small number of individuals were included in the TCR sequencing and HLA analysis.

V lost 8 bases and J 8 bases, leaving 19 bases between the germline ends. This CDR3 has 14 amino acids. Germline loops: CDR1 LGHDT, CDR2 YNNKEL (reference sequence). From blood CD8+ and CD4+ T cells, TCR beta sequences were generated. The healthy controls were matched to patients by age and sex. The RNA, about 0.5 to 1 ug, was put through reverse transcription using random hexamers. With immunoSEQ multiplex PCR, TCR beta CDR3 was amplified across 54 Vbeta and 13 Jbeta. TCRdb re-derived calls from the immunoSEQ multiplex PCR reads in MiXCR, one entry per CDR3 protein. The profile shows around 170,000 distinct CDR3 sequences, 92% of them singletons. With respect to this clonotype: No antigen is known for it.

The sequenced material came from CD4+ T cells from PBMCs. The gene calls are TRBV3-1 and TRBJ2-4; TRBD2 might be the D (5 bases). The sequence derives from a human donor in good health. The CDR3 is CASRRGAGMDIQYF. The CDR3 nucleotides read TGTGCCAGCCGCCGGGGAGCAGGAATGGACATTCAGTACTTC.